Detailed here is one T cell receptor (beta chain). Data came from immunoSEQ multiplex PCR; TCRdb stores just in-frame clones and leaves some out. Of about 67,000 clones in the sample, roughly 87% were seen once. The record originates from a study of T cell changes during pregnancy in multiple sclerosis. The source of this sequence is a female donor with multiple sclerosis, enrolled in a pregnancy study. This specimen consisted of peripheral blood, obtained in the first trimester of pregnancy.

The CDR3 DNA reads TGTGCCAGCAGTTTTGGGACAGGGTTGTCACCCCTCCACTTT. This codes for CASSFGTGLSPLHF. The chain has TRBV6-5 and TRBJ1-6; 9 positions match TRBD1. After removal of 4 bases from V and 10 bases from J, the junction contained 5 bases not matched to a gene. Per the germline V gene, CDR1 is MNHEY and CDR2 is SVGAGI. This CDR3 region has 14 residues.